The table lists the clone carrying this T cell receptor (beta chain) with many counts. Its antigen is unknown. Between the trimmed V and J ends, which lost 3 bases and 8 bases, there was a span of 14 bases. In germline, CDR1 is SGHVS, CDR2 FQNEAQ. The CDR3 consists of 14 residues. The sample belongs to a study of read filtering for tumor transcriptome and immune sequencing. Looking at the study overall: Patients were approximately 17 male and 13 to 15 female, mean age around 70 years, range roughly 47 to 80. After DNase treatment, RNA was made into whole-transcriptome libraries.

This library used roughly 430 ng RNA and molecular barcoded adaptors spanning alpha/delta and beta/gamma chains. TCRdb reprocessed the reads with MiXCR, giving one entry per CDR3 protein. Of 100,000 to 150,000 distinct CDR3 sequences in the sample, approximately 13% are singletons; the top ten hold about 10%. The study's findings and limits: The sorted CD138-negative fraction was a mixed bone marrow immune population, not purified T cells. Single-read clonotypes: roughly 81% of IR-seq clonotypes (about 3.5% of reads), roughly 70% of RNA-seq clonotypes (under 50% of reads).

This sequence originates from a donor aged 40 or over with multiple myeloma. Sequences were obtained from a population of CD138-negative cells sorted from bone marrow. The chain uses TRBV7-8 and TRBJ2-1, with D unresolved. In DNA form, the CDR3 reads TGTGCCAGCAGCTTCAGTTACCCCCTCCATGAGCAGTTCTTC. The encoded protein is CASSFSYPLHEQFF.